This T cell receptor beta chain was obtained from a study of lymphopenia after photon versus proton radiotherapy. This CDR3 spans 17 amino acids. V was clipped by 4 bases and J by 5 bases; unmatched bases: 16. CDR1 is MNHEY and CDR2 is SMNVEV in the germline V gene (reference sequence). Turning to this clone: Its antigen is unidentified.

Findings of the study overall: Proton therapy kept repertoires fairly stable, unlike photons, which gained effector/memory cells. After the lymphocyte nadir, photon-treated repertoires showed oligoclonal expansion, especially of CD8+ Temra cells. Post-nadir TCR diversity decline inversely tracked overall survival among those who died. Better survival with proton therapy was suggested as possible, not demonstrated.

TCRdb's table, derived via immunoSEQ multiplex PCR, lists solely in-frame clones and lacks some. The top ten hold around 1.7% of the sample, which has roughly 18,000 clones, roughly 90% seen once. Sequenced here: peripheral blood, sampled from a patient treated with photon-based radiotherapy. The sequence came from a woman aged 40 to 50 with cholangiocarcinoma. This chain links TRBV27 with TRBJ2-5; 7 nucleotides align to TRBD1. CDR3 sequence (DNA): TGTGCCAGCAGTTATCCGGGCCAGACAGGGAGAAGGGAGACCCAGTACTTC. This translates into CASSYPGQTGRRETQYF.